This note documents a single T cell receptor beta chain sequence. This clone was picked up one time. Its target antigen remains unknown. Base qualities are not at hand, and no much larger clone is one base apart. These data originate in a study of blood T cell repertoires in COVID-19 (dated by TCRdb to the early 2020s). At the level of the whole study: Collaborator samples came from the United States, Italy and Spain and covered acute and convalescent phases of COVID-19. The prospective study material was composed of cDNA or gDNA derived from T cells, B-cell-depleted T cells, or PBMCs. The dataset comprised deeply sampled blood TCRbeta repertoires from subjects exposed to, actively infected with, or recovered from COVID-19. The repertoires were released in a freely available public database meant as a resource for research on the immune response to SARS-CoV-2. The samples were drawn from two sources: the first 160 participants of the ongoing ImmuneRACE study, and about 1,300 subjects contributed by 6 global collaborators. Sample metadata almost always included a de-identified subject ID, COVID-19 status, age in years and sex. Where available, HLA class I and class II types were taken from metadata supplied by the sample provider and were not determined by assay-based typing.

From its cysteine to its phenylalanine, the CDR3 spans 12 amino acids. The only DNA kept is the CDR3, 36 bases in frame from the first base. CDR1 is given as MDHEN and CDR2 as SYDVKM, both from the germline V gene. V drops 5 bases and J drops 5 bases, leaving 9 bases in between. Each collaborating institution followed its own protocols to collect whole blood in K2EDTA tubes. For TCRbeta analysis, collaborator samples were shipped as frozen whole blood, as isolated PBMCs, or as DNA extracted from either sample type. Study-wide findings and limitations: Clinical and demographic metadata were provided uncurated, with the amount varying by source and participant.

TCRbeta CDR3 regions were amplified from genomic DNA by means of the immunoSEQ Assay, a bias-controlled multiplex PCR. From the authors' description of their analysis: The number of nucleated cells in each sample was estimated by amplification of reference gene primers within the assay. To quantify the absolute abundance of each unique TCRbeta CDR3 rearrangement, sequence reads were collapsed and filtered. For each sample, productive Simpson clonality was calculated by taking the square root of Simpson's diversity index across productive rearrangements. The clones in this table, taken by TCRdb from immuneACCESS, are in-frame only. Not every clone is retained; where verified, under half of the shortfall comes from an unresolved V gene, and the cause of the rest is unknown. For V, J and clone size, that table is used; D and trimming come from the DNA. The sample includes some 38,000 clones, with more than 70% observed a single time. The top ten constitute around 45% of the sample.

The source of this sequence is a man aged 55 to 70 with active or convalescent COVID-19. This receptor chain uses TRBV28 and TRBJ1-2; TRBD1 might be the D gene, on 5 matching bases. The sample taken for sequencing was peripheral blood. DNA sequence: TGTGCCAGCAGTCAGGGCCGGTATGGCTACACCTTC. The translation is CASSQGRYGYTF.